A selection of T cell receptor beta chains follows, all from one sample in a study of T cell changes during pregnancy in multiple sclerosis. Method: immunoSEQ multiplex PCR; TCRdb's copy keeps in-frame clones and lacks some. The sample carries more than 25,000 clones, roughly 94% recorded once. The source was peripheral blood, collected in the first trimester of pregnancy. The receptors were gathered from a female donor in good health, enrolled as a control in a pregnancy study. The CDR3 runs from the conserved cysteine through the conserved F or W. A D gene is named only where the DNA matches it firmly. The listing skips clone size in some rows; elsewhere it reads once, few, many or a size class.

CDR3: CASSWGTSGATELFF
DNA: TGCGCCAGCAGCTGGGGGACTAGCGGAGCGACGGAGCTGTTTTTT
J: TRBJ2-2
V: TRBV5-1
length: 15
size: NA
D: TRBD2

CDR3: CASRPVLTYGYTF
DNA: TGTGCCAGCAGACCGGTTTTGACATATGGCTACACCTTC
J: TRBJ1-2
V: TRBV28
length: 13
size: NA
D: NA

CDR3: CASSPGGGPTEAFF
DNA: TGTGCCAGTAGTCCGGGGGGAGGTCCCACCGAAGCTTTCTTT
J: TRBJ1-1
V: TRBV19
length: 14
size: NA
D: NA

CDR3: CSVGGVGLAGVYNEQFF
DNA: TGCAGCGTTGGGGGGGTTGGGCTAGCGGGAGTCTACAATGAGCAGTTCTTC
J: TRBJ2-1
V: TRBV29-1
length: 17
size: NA
D: TRBD2

CDR3: CASSAVQGLSYEQYF
DNA: TGTGCCAGCAGCGCGGTCCAGGGTCTATCCTACGAGCAGTACTTC
J: TRBJ2-7
V: TRBV11-3
length: 15
size: NA
D: NA

CDR3: CASSLSATGGLTEAFF
DNA: TGTGCCAGCAGCTTAAGTGCGACAGGGGGCTTAACTGAAGCTTTCTTT
J: TRBJ1-1
V: TRBV13
length: 16
size: NA
D: TRBD1

CDR3: CASSQGGGGFQETQYF
DNA: TGTGCCAGCAGCCAAGGGGGCGGGGGGTTCCAAGAGACCCAGTACTTC
J: TRBJ2-5
V: TRBV14
length: 16
size: NA
D: TRBD2

CDR3: CASSLWGRASSGANVLTF
DNA: TGTGCCAGCAGTTTATGGGGCAGGGCATCCTCTGGGGCCAACGTCCTGACTTTC
J: TRBJ2-6
V: TRBV27
length: 18
size: NA
D: NA

CDR3: CASSPLPLAAVVAGPPEQGEQYF
DNA: TGTGCCAGCTCACCGCTACCCCTAGCGGCTGTAGTTGCAGGCCCTCCGGAACAAGGCGAGCAGTACTTC
J: TRBJ2-7
V: TRBV18
length: 23
size: once
D: TRBD2

CDR3: CSVERGQGGEQYF
DNA: TGCAGCGTTGAGAGGGGACAGGGTGGCGAGCAGTACTTC
J: TRBJ2-7
V: TRBV29-1
length: 13
size: NA
D: TRBD1

CDR3: CASIRVDTQYF
DNA: TGTGCCAGTATCCGGGTAGATACGCAGTATTTT
J: TRBJ2-3
V: TRBV6-1
length: 11
size: NA
D: NA

CDR3: CASSLYGGAGGFFPSYNEQFF
DNA: TGTGCCAGCAGCTTATATGGGGGAGCGGGGGGCTTTTTTCCCTCCTACAATGAGCAGTTCTTC
J: TRBJ2-1
V: TRBV7-8
length: 21
size: NA
D: TRBD2

CDR3: CAIGTSANTGELFF
DNA: TGTGCCATCGGGACTAGCGCGAACACCGGGGAGCTGTTTTTT
J: TRBJ2-2
V: TRBV10-3
length: 14
size: few
D: TRBD2

CDR3: CASSKIAPGELFF
DNA: TGTGCCAGCAGTAAGATAGCTCCCGGGGAGCTGTTTTTT
J: TRBJ2-2
V: TRBV25-1
length: 13
size: NA
D: NA

CDR3: CASTPTGYHSDWDTEAFF
DNA: TGTGCCAGTACCCCGACAGGGTACCACAGTGATTGGGACACTGAAGCTTTCTTT
J: TRBJ1-1
V: TRBV19
length: 18
size: NA
D: TRBD1

CDR3: CASRRGVPYEQYF
DNA: TGTGCCAGCAGACGGGGGGTCCCTTACGAGCAGTACTTC
J: TRBJ2-7
V: TRBV2
length: 13
size: NA
D: TRBD2

CDR3: CASSRALGEYEQYF
DNA: TGCGCCAGCAGTCGCGCCTTGGGCGAATACGAGCAGTACTTC
J: TRBJ2-7
V: TRBV10-1
length: 14
size: NA
D: NA

CDR3: CASSGSGSVGQETQYF
DNA: TGCGCCAGCAGCGGGAGCGGGAGTGTAGGCCAAGAGACCCAGTACTTC
J: TRBJ2-5
V: TRBV5-1
length: 16
size: NA
D: TRBD2

CDR3: CASSEGQGGTEAFF
DNA: TGTGCCAGCAGCGAGGGACAGGGAGGGACTGAAGCTTTCTTT
J: TRBJ1-1
V: TRBV5-4
length: 14
size: NA
D: TRBD1

CDR3: CASSPRRGAGYGYTF
DNA: TGTGCCAGCAGCCCGAGGCGGGGGGCTGGCTATGGCTACACCTTC
J: TRBJ1-2
V: TRBV7-2
length: 15
size: NA
D: NA

CDR3: CASSFTGAWNTGELFF
DNA: TGTGCCAGCAGTTTTACGGGAGCGTGGAACACCGGGGAGCTGTTTTTT
J: TRBJ2-2
V: TRBV6-5
length: 16
size: NA
D: NA

CDR3: CASSTSQGGTEAFF
DNA: TGTGCCAGCAGCACCTCACAGGGGGGCACTGAAGCTTTCTTT
J: TRBJ1-1
V: TRBV9
length: 14
size: NA
D: TRBD1

CDR3: CASSFGSSGANVLTF
DNA: TGTGCCAGCAGCTTCGGGAGCTCTGGGGCCAACGTCCTGACTTTC
J: TRBJ2-6
V: TRBV13
length: 15
size: NA
D: NA

CDR3: CASSQTGLAATDTQYF
DNA: TGTGCCAGTAGCCAGACGGGACTAGCGGCAACAGATACGCAGTATTTT
J: TRBJ2-3
V: TRBV19
length: 16
size: NA
D: TRBD2

CDR3: CASTRPPDRHNYGYTF
DNA: TGCGCCAGCACCAGACCCCCAGACAGACACAACTATGGCTACACCTTC
J: TRBJ1-2
V: TRBV10-1
length: 16
size: NA
D: NA

CDR3: CAPSLGGHYGYTF
DNA: TGTGCCCCAAGTTTGGGTGGGCACTATGGCTACACCTTC
J: TRBJ1-2
V: TRBV5-3
length: 13
size: NA
D: NA

CDR3: CATQGGQSNTGELFF
DNA: TGTGCCACCCAGGGGGGCCAATCGAACACCGGGGAGCTGTTTTTT
J: TRBJ2-2
V: TRBV6-1
length: 15
size: NA
D: NA

CDR3: CASSYSASYEQYF
DNA: TGTGCCAGCAGTTACTCTGCGTCCTACGAGCAGTACTTC
J: TRBJ2-7
V: TRBV6-5
length: 13
size: NA
D: NA

CDR3: CASSVTGGEQYF
DNA: TGTGCCAGCAGTGTGACAGGAGGCGAGCAGTACTTC
J: TRBJ2-7
V: TRBV27
length: 12
size: NA
D: NA

CDR3: CATGQGGNYGYTF
DNA: TGTGCCACCGGACAGGGAGGGAACTATGGCTACACCTTC
J: TRBJ1-2
V: TRBV6-5
length: 13
size: NA
D: TRBD1

CDR3: CASRLGGGWNNSPLHF
DNA: TGTGCCAGCAGGCTGGGCGGGGGCTGGAATAATTCACCCCTCCACTTT
J: TRBJ1-6
V: TRBV27
length: 16
size: NA
D: NA

CDR3: CASIGPGQGFNEQYF
DNA: TGTGCCAGCATCGGACCGGGACAGGGGTTCAACGAGCAGTACTTC
J: TRBJ2-7
V: TRBV2
length: 15
size: NA
D: TRBD1